Following are 16 T cell receptor beta chains from one sample sequenced in a study of T cells after yellow fever vaccination. MiXCR, run by TCRdb on the 5' RACE reads, gives a single entry per CDR3 protein. The sample carries 550,000 or so distinct CDR3 sequences, approximately 21% recorded once. Sequencing was performed on PBMCs, taken 15 days after the yellow fever booster vaccination. Receptors originate from a man aged 25-45 years who received the YFV17D yellow fever vaccine.

CDR3 sequence (DNA): TGTGCCAGAACCGGGACTAGCGACACAGATACGCAGTATTTT. As protein: CARTGTSDTDTQYF. The chain is built from TRBV30 and TRBJ2-3; 10 bases line up with TRBD2. Germline V gives CDR1 GTSNPN, CDR2 SVGIG (reference sequence). The length of the CDR3 is 14 residues. Trimming cost V 8 bases and J 2 bases; bases outside gene matches: 7.

This clonotype turned up a few times. This chain uses TRBV20-1 with TRBJ2-1; D ambiguous. The CDR3 consists of 13 residues. Germline CDR1 DFQATT, CDR2 SNEGSKA (reference sequence). V shed 1 base and J shed 9 bases, with 13 bases lying between them. The CDR3 reads CSARVMSPGEQFF. CDR3 DNA: TGCAGTGCTAGAGTTATGTCTCCTGGTGAGCAGTTCTTC.

V usage is TRBV7-2 and J usage is TRBJ2-1; 8 nucleotides align to TRBD2. This CDR3 is built from 14 residues. Germline loops: CDR1 SGHTA, CDR2 FQGNSA. V dropped 2 bases and J dropped 7; count of bases not matched to a gene: 4. The CDR3 nucleotides are TGTGCCAGCAGCTTACAAGCGGGAGTTAATGAGCAGTTCTTC. Residues: CASSLQAGVNEQFF.

This clonotype has a handful of counts. The gene calls are TRBV7-2 and TRBJ1-1; possible D gene TRBD1, 5 bases. Trimming stripped 2 bases from V and 2 bases from J, with 9 bases between. This CDR3 spans 14 amino acids. The germline gives CDR1 SGHTA, CDR2 FQGNSA. CDR3 in amino acids: CASSLMGVNTEAFF. The CDR3, as DNA: TGTGCCAGCAGCTTAATGGGGGTAAACACTGAAGCTTTCTTT. The full variable domain, rest sourced from reference TRBV7-2 and TRBJ1-1, is GAGVSQSPSNKVTEKGKDVELRCDPISGHTALYWYRQSLGQGLEFLIYFQGNSAPDKSGLPSDRFSAERTGGSVSTLTIQRTQQEDSAVYLCASSLMGVNTEAFFGQGTRLTVV.

This clonotype was recorded many times. This chain connects TRBV24-1 to TRBJ2-5; 7 nucleotides line up with TRBD1. From germline, CDR1 is KGHDR and CDR2 SFDVKD. Trimming took 3 bases from V and 5 from J; bases not matched to a gene: 8. The CDR3 loop spans 15 amino acids. The CDR3 here is CATSDAQGDLETQYF. The CDR3, as DNA: TGTGCCACCAGTGATGCTCAGGGGGATCTGGAGACCCAGTACTTC.

This clonotype was counted between two and nine times. The V and J genes are TRBV28 and TRBJ2-1; D is uncertain. This CDR3 is built from 11 residues. V gave up 8 bases and J gave up 4 bases, with 6 bases separating them. The germline V gene encodes CDR1 MDHEN and CDR2 SYDVKM. CDR3 nucleotides: TGTGCCAGCGACTCTTACAATGAGCAGTTCTTC. Translating it yields CASDSYNEQFF.

The chain has TRBV7-2 and TRBJ1-2; possible D gene TRBD1, 6 bases. V was clipped by 9 bases and J by 2 bases, with 10 bases between them. The V gene's germline CDR1 is SGHTA and CDR2 FQGNSA. There are 12 residues in the CDR3. The CDR3 region is CASQGGNYGYTF. CDR3 DNA: TGTGCCAGTCAAGGGGGAAACTATGGCTACACCTTC.

This clonotype has more than one count but fewer than ten. This rearrangement joins TRBV5-1 to TRBJ2-5; TRBD1 might be the D (6 bases). V lost 0 bases and J 2 bases, leaving 14 bases between the germline ends. The V gene's germline CDR1 is SGHRS and CDR2 YFSETQ. The CDR3 runs 16 residues. CDR3 DNA sequence: TGCGCCAGCAGCTTGGCCGGAGTAGGGGGACAAGAGACCCAGTACTTC. Its protein is CASSLAGVGGQETQYF.

This clonotype has a handful of counts. J is TRBJ2-1 and V is TRBV20-1; D is ambiguous. V was shortened by 0 bases and J by 5 bases, with 14 bases between the two germline ends. The CDR3 has 15 residues. Germline CDR1 DFQATT, CDR2 SNEGSKA (reference sequence). CDR3 protein: CSARDGSNIHNEQFF. CDR3 nucleotide sequence: TGCAGTGCTAGAGATGGTTCCAATATCCACAATGAGCAGTTCTTC.

CDR3 coding DNA: TGCAGTGCTTATCCGGGGTACGAGTCGAATGAGCAGTTCTTC. Amino acids: CSAYPGYESNEQFF. The chain joins TRBV20-1 to TRBJ2-1; a possible D gene is TRBD2 (5 bases). The CDR3 loop spans 14 amino acids. Germline lookup yields CDR1 DFQATT and CDR2 SNEGSKA (reference sequence). V dropped 5 bases and J dropped 7 bases, with 18 bases sitting between them.

CDR3 protein: CASSSDTPETQYF. CDR3 sequence (DNA): TGTGCCAGCAGCTCGGACACCCCCGAGACCCAGTACTTC. V usage is TRBV7-9 and J usage is TRBJ2-5, with D possibly matching TRBD1 (5 bases). From germline, CDR1 is SEHNR and CDR2 FQNEAQ (reference sequence). This CDR3 has 13 residues. The V gene lost 4 bases and the J gene lost 5 bases, with 11 bases spanning the gap.

The V gene is TRBV12-3 or TRBV12-4, the J gene TRBJ2-7, with D uncertain. V was shortened by 2 bases and J by 3 bases, with 8 bases between the two germline ends. The CDR3 consists of 13 residues. The CDR3 DNA is TGTGCCAGCAGTTTATCCAACTACTACGAGCAGTACTTC. Amino acid sequence: CASSLSNYYEQYF.

A few counts support this clonotype. This chain links TRBV20-1 with TRBJ2-5, with no clear D. Deletions cut 1 base from V and 7 bases from J, with 13 bases between. The germline gives CDR1 DFQATT, CDR2 SNEGSKA (reference sequence). The CDR3 sequence is 13 residues long. CDR3: CSARVNNLVTQYF. CDR3 sequence (DNA): TGCAGTGCTAGAGTTAACAACCTCGTGACCCAGTACTTC.

The chain couples TRBV3-1 to TRBJ2-1, with 11 bases identical to TRBD2. The ends lost 3 bases at V and 3 bases at J; junction bases unmatched: 4. Germline assignment: CDR1 LGHDT and CDR2 YNNKEL (reference sequence). The CDR3 loop spans 16 amino acids. Here the CDR3 reads CASSHSTSGVYNEQFF. CDR3 bases: TGTGCCAGCAGCCACTCGACTAGCGGGGTCTACAATGAGCAGTTCTTC.

This clonotype was seen only a few times. The chain links TRBV7-2 to TRBJ2-4, with 11 bases fitting TRBD2. The junction had 4 bases not matched to a gene; V was cut back by 5 bases and J by 4 bases. The germline V gene encodes CDR1 SGHTA and CDR2 FQGNSA. The CDR3 has 15 amino acids. CDR3 protein: CASSQTSGEKNIQYF. The CDR3, as DNA: TGTGCCAGCAGCCAGACTAGCGGGGAAAAAAACATTCAGTACTTC. Looking up the rest from reference TRBV7-2 and TRBJ2-4 gives the full variable domain: GAGVSQSPSNKVTEKGKDVELRCDPISGHTALYWYRQSLGQGLEFLIYFQGNSAPDKSGLPSDRFSAERTGGSVSTLTIQRTQQEDSAVYLCASSQTSGEKNIQYFGAGTRLSVL.

This sequence joins TRBV28 and TRBJ2-1; D uncertain. Trimming removed 8 bases from V and 2 bases from J, with 10 bases in between. The CDR3 runs to 13 residues. The V gene's germline CDR1 is MDHEN and CDR2 SYDVKM. The CDR3 bases are TGTGCCAGCGGGAAAGGGACCTACAATGAGCAGTTCTTC. Amino acid sequence: CASGKGTYNEQFF.